This T cell receptor beta chain was retrieved from a study of control samples from healthy donors and cancer patients. V gave up 0 bases and J gave up 4 bases; unmatched junction bases: 1. The CDR3 loop spans 15 amino acids. Germline V gene data show CDR1 as SEHNR and CDR2 as FQNEAQ (reference sequence). Profiled with immunoSEQ multiplex PCR; TCRdb holds only in-frame clones, not every one. The sample lists fewer than 200,000 clones; roughly 90% were seen once. This sequence joins TRBV7-9 and TRBJ1-4; the match to TRBD1 covers 8 bases. The specimen was blood. The TCR comes from a man younger than 40 in good health. The CDR3 nucleotides read TGTGCCAGCAGCTTAGCTGGACAGGGTAATGAAAAACTGTTTTTT. This codes for CASSLAGQGNEKLFF.